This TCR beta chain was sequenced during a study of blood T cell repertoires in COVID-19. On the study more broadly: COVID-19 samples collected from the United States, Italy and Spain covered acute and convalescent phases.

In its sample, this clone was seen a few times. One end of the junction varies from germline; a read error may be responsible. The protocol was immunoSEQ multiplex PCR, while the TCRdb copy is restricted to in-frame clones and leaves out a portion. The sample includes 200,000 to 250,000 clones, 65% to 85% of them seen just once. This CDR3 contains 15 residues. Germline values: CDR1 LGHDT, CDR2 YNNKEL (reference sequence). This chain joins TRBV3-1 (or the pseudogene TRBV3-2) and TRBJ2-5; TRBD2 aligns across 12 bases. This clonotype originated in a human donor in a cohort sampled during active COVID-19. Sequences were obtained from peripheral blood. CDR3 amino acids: CASSQGSSGGEIQYF. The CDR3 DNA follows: TGTGCCAGCAGCCAAGGGTCTAGCGGGGGGGAGATCCAGTACTTC.